A single sample is the source of the 7 T cell receptor beta chains below, sequenced in a study of PD-1 blockade in classical Hodgkin lymphoma. The patients all showed relapse after autologous stem cell transplantation, while their brentuximab vedotin exposure varied. Data came from immunoSEQ multiplex PCR; TCRdb stores just in-frame clones and leaves some out. The sample carries 25,000 to 35,000 clones, roughly 85% recorded once. The sample was peripheral blood mononuclear cells (PBMCs), taken before the second cycle of nivolumab. Receptors were obtained from a human donor with classical Hodgkin lymphoma.

This clone has just one count. This rearrangement joins TRBV4-3 to TRBJ1-1; TRBD1 aligns across 10 bases. CDR3 length: 14 residues. CDR1 is LGHNA and CDR2 is YSLEER in the germline V gene. V trimming: 3 bases; J trimming: 4 bases; junction bases outside the gene matches: 2. CDR3 loop: CASSQDRGSTEAFF. In DNA form, the CDR3 reads TGCGCCAGCAGCCAGGACAGGGGGAGCACTGAAGCTTTCTTT.

The chain employs TRBV18 and TRBJ2-3; 13 nucleotides align to TRBD2. This CDR3 has 17 residues. From germline, CDR1 is KGHSH and CDR2 LQKENI. J gave up 2 bases and V 3 bases, and 5 bases lay outside the gene matches. CDR3: CASSPWTSGGSTDTQYF. The CDR3 DNA is TGTGCCAGCTCACCCTGGACTAGCGGGGGCTCCACAGATACGCAGTATTTT. Variable domain in full (rest from reference TRBV18 and TRBJ2-3): NAGVMQNPRHLVRRRGQEARLRCSPMKGHSHVYWYRQLPEEGLKFMVYLQKENIIDESGMPKERFSAEFPKEGPSILRIQQVVRGDSAAYFCASSPWTSGGSTDTQYFGPGTRLTVL.

This clone was counted between two and nine times. This chain links TRBV14 with TRBJ2-3; 10 bases agree with TRBD1. J lost 5 bases, V lost 10 bases, and 12 bases had no gene match. Germline V CDR1 and CDR2: SGHDN, FVKESK. This CDR3 has 15 amino acids. The CDR3 region has the DNA TGTGCCATCGAGGGGAGACAGGGGGCAGAAGATACGCAGTATTTT. Translation: CAIEGRQGAEDTQYF.

The chain uses TRBV29-1 and TRBJ2-2; tentatively, D is TRBD1 (6 bases). This CDR3 contains 14 residues. Germline CDR1 SQVTM, CDR2 ANQGSEA. Trimming removed 3 bases from V and 7 bases from J, with 15 bases in between. The chain's CDR3 is CSVERQGLHGELFF. The CDR3 DNA follows: TGCAGCGTTGAGAGGCAGGGGCTTCACGGGGAGCTGTTTTTT.

This rearrangement joins TRBV9 to TRBJ2-3; D gene ambiguous. CDR3 length equals 12 residues. The ends were cut back, 1 base at V and 4 bases at J, with 4 bases in the middle. Germline V gene sequence: CDR1 SGDLS, CDR2 YYNGEE. In DNA, the CDR3 is TGTGCCAGCAGCGTAATTTCAGATACGCAGTATTTT. It translates to CASSVISDTQYF.

The chain carries TRBV27 and TRBJ1-2; 7 bases match TRBD1. The CDR3 loop spans 17 amino acids. Germline CDR1 MNHEY, CDR2 SMNVEV (reference sequence). The J segment lost 0 bases and the V segment lost 6 bases, leaving 13 bases of the junction unmatched. The CDR3 here is CASRQMGTETSNYGYTF. CDR3 DNA: TGTGCCAGCAGACAGATGGGGACAGAGACTTCTAACTATGGCTACACCTTC.

This clone occurred once. The chain employs TRBV5-1 and TRBJ1-2; the match to TRBD1 covers 9 bases. Germline trimming cut 6 bases from V and 6 bases from J; bases unmatched to any gene: 21. The CDR3 has 18 residues. CDR1 and CDR2 (germline): SGHRS, YFSETQ. CDR3 sequence (DNA): TGCGCCAGCACCGCCGGTTCCCACCTCGGACAGGGGATGCATGGCTACACCTTC. It is translated as CASTAGSHLGQGMHGYTF. Full variable domain (outside the CDR3, taken from reference TRBV5-1 and TRBJ1-2): KAGVTQTPRYLIKTRGQQVTLSCSPISGHRSVSWYQQTPGQGLQFLFEYFSETQRNKGNFPGRFSGRQFSNSRSEMNVSTLELGDSALYLCASTAGSHLGQGMHGYTFGSGTRLTVV.